This TCR beta chain appears in the sequencing data of a study of radiotherapy plus CTLA-4 blockade in lung cancer. Findings of the study overall: Response was reportedly best predicted by early blood T cell clone dynamics, with interferon-beta.

CDR3 length: 15 amino acids. CDR1 and CDR2 (germline): MNHEY, SVGAGI. Trimming removed 6 bases from V and 11 bases from J; junction bases left unmatched: 11. A remark on this clone: Its antigen is as yet unknown.

Assay: immunoSEQ multiplex PCR; the TCRdb copy retains only in-frame clones and omits some. The sample shows about 32,000 clones, approximately 78% of them seen only once. This chain connects TRBV6-5 to TRBJ1-6, with TRBD1 matching 9 bases. This material consisted of peripheral blood, taken from a patient treated with radiotherapy plus ipilimumab. This TCR derives from a human donor with non-small cell lung cancer that progressed on radiotherapy plus ipilimumab. DNA for the CDR3: TGTGCCAGCAGGACTACGGGACAGGGAGGGACACCCCTCCACTTT. Translating gives CASRTTGQGGTPLHF.